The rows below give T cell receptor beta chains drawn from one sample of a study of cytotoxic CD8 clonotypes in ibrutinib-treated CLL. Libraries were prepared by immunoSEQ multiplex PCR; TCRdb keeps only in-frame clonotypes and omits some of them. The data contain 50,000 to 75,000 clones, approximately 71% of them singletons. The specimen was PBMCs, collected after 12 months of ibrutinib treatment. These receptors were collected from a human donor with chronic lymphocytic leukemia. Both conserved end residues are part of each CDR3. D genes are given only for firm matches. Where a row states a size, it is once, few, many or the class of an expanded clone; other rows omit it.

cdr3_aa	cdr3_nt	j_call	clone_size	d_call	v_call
CASSSQGASNTGELFF	TGTGCCAGCAGTTCCCAGGGGGCGAGCAACACCGGGGAGCTGTTTTTT	TRBJ2-2	once	TRBD1	TRBV2
CASSMGANTGELFF	TGTGCCAGTAGTATGGGAGCGAACACCGGGGAGCTGTTTTTT	TRBJ2-2	few	-	TRBV19
CASSVGGSADTQYF	TGTGCCAGCAGCGTGGGCGGGAGCGCAGATACGCAGTATTTT	TRBJ2-3	-	TRBD2	TRBV9
CAAYRAGYTF	TGTGCCGCCTACAGGGCCGGCTACACCTTC	TRBJ1-2	-	-	TRBV30
CASSPVGGNTGELFF	TGTGCCAGCAGTCCCGTGGGGGGGAACACCGGGGAGCTGTTTTTT	TRBJ2-2	-	-	TRBV6-4
CASSWGLAPSTDTQYF	TGCGCCAGCAGCTGGGGACTAGCGCCTAGCACAGATACGCAGTATTTT	TRBJ2-3	-	TRBD2	TRBV5-1
CASSPGLAGQPRRFF	TGCGCCAGCAGTCCGGGACTAGCGGGCCAACCACGGAGGTTCTTC	TRBJ2-1	-	TRBD2	TRBV5-1
CASSWTGARPGELFF	TGTGCCAGCAGCTGGACAGGGGCTAGGCCCGGGGAGCTGTTTTTT	TRBJ2-2	-	TRBD1	TRBV13
CASRDKEDQPQHF	TGTGCCAGCAGGGACAAGGAAGATCAGCCCCAGCATTTT	TRBJ1-5	-	-	TRBV2
CASSLQTADTQYF	TGTGCCAGCAGCTTACAGACGGCGGATACGCAGTATTTT	TRBJ2-3	-	-	TRBV11-2
CASGGGTGAKNIQYF	TGCGCCAGCGGGGGAGGGACAGGAGCCAAAAACATTCAGTACTTC	TRBJ2-4	once	-	TRBV4-1
CAWSHRTINYGYTF	TGTGCCTGGAGCCATCGGACCATTAACTATGGCTACACCTTC	TRBJ1-2	few	-	TRBV30
CASSLSLTGELFF	TGTGCCAGCAGCTTAAGTCTCACCGGGGAGCTGTTTTTT	TRBJ2-2	-	-	TRBV7-2
CASSLSLLPYNEQFF	TGTGCCAGCAGCTTAAGTCTACTGCCCTACAATGAGCAGTTCTTC	TRBJ2-1	-	-	TRBV7-6
CASSLLSGPSGANVLTF	TGTGCCAGCAGCCTCCTTAGCGGACCCTCTGGGGCCAACGTCCTGACTTTC	TRBJ2-6	-	-	TRBV5-6
CASRGASETQYF	TGTGCCAGCCGCGGGGCTTCGGAGACCCAGTACTTC	TRBJ2-5	-	-	TRBV27
CSVDLRRVGGYTF	TGCAGCGTTGATTTACGGAGGGTTGGTGGCTACACCTTC	TRBJ1-2	-	-	TRBV29-1
CASSENRGRTEAFF	TGTGCCAGCAGTGAGAACAGGGGGCGGACTGAAGCTTTCTTT	TRBJ1-1	-	TRBD1	TRBV2
CASSRDGRTDTQYF	TGTGCCAGCAGTCGGGACGGACGCACAGATACGCAGTATTTT	TRBJ2-3	-	-	TRBV7-9
CASSLRAGADTQYF	TGTGCCAGCAGCTTAAGAGCGGGAGCAGATACGCAGTATTTT	TRBJ2-3	-	TRBD2	TRBV7-3
CASSLAIQGAGETQYF	TGCGCCAGCAGCTTGGCCATCCAGGGGGCAGGGGAGACCCAGTACTTC	TRBJ2-5	-	TRBD1	TRBV5-1
CASSRVLGRDTDTQYF	TGTGCCAGCAGCCGCGTCCTGGGACGGGACACAGATACGCAGTATTTT	TRBJ2-3	-	-	TRBV11-1
CASSRTSYNEQFF	TGTGCCAGCAGCCGGACATCTTACAATGAGCAGTTCTTC	TRBJ2-1	-	-	TRBV6-5
CASSLRGVDEQYF	TGTGCCAGCAGCTTGAGGGGCGTAGACGAGCAGTACTTC	TRBJ2-7	few	-	TRBV5-4
CASSESLAGGTDTQYF	TGCGCCAGCAGTGAGTCCCTAGCGGGAGGCACAGATACGCAGTATTTT	TRBJ2-3	-	TRBD2	TRBV10-1
CASSPQRDESPLHF	TGTGCCAGCTCACCGCAGAGGGACGAATCACCCCTCCACTTT	TRBJ1-6	-	-	TRBV18
CASSYSNEQFF	TGTGCCAGCAGTTACTCTAATGAGCAGTTCTTC	TRBJ2-1	few	-	TRBV6-6
CASSAYGSSYNEQFF	TGTGCCAGCAGCGCCTACGGGAGCTCCTACAATGAGCAGTTCTTC	TRBJ2-1	-	-	TRBV7-3
CASSPGGSNTEAFF	TGTGCCAGCTCCCCTGGCGGGTCAAACACTGAAGCTTTCTTT	TRBJ1-1	-	-	TRBV11-3